A single sample gave rise to the 27 T cell receptor beta chains below, sequenced in a study of T cell clonality in common variable immunodeficiency. Study-level points and caveats: In common variable immunodeficiency, TCR beta chains reportedly carried fewer deletions and N-nucleotide insertions.

Generated by immunoSEQ multiplex PCR, the TCRdb table keeps only in-frame clones and is missing some. The specimen has roughly 25,000 clones, none found just once. Antigen specificity for these receptors is unknown. Sequenced sample: peripheral blood mononuclear cells. The origin of the receptors is a human donor with common variable immunodeficiency.

Notes on this clone: The sequenced fragment ends 3 residues before the CDR3 boundary, so the rest is inferred from the germline J gene. J is TRBJ2-3 and V is TRBV20-1; 10 bases line up with TRBD2. The CDR3 runs 16 residues. The germline V gene encodes CDR1 DFQATT and CDR2 SNEGSKA (reference sequence). J gave up 1 base and V 2 bases, and 6 bases lay outside the gene matches. The CDR3 DNA, read in part, is TGCAGTGCTAGACCCTGGACTAGCGGAGGCACAGATACG. Translated, it gives CSARPWTSGGTDT. The whole CDR3 sequence reads CSARPWTSGGTDTQYF.

This clone was seen repeatedly, ten times or more. The part of the CDR3 DNA that was read is TGTGCCAGCAGCTACAGCGGGAGTTCTTATTCCGAG. Amino acid sequence: CASSYSGSSYSE. The full CDR3 sequence reads CASSYSGSSYSEQYF. The chain carries TRBV6-2 or TRBV6-3 and TRBJ2-7; 8 positions match TRBD2. Read sequence stops 3 residues before the CDR3 end, and the germline J gene provides the missing end. The CDR3 consists of 15 residues. In germline, CDR1 is MNHEY, CDR2 SVGEGT. After removal of 6 bases from V and 6 bases from J, the junction contained 13 bases not matched to a gene.

There are a few counts of this clone. The CDR3 is cut off 3 residues early in the read; its end comes from the germline J gene. This chain links TRBV7-9 with TRBJ2-7; 9 bases are a match to TRBD1. CDR1 is SEHNR, CDR2 FQNEAQ, per germline (reference sequence). V shed 5 bases, J shed 2 bases, and the junction held 7 bases outside the gene matches. The CDR3 totals 15 residues. The DNA read from the CDR3 is TGTGCCAGCAGCGCCGGACAGGGGTACGCCTACGAG. It encodes CASSAGQGYAYE. The full-length CDR3 reads as CASSAGQGYAYEQYF. The full variable domain, its missing parts supplied by reference TRBV7-9 and TRBJ2-7, is DTGVSQNPRHKITKRGQNVTFRCDPISEHNRLYWYRQTLGQGPEFLTYFQNEAQLEKSRLLSDRFSAERPKGSFSTLEIQRTEQGDSAMYLCASSAGQGYAYEQYFGPGTRLTVT.

This clone was detected many times. CDR3 loop: CASRPDWTYEQYF. The sequenced part of the CDR3 DNA is TGTGCCAGCAGGCCAGACTGGACCTACGAG. This chain links TRBV7-9 with TRBJ2-7, with unresolved D. The read terminates 3 residues before the CDR3 end, so the remaining end is supplied by the germline J gene. The germline CDR1 and CDR2 sequences are SEHNR and FQNEAQ (reference sequence). V gave up 6 bases and J gave up 2 bases, with 11 bases separating them. This CDR3 is 13 amino acids long.

Ten or more counts support this clone. The read falls 3 residues short of the CDR3 end, and the missing part is taken from the germline J gene. The genes are TRBV5-5 and TRBJ2-7; 7 bases map to TRBD1. Germline V gene data show CDR1 as SGHKS and CDR2 as YYEKEE (reference sequence). With V trimmed by 4 bases and J by 2 bases, 3 bases remained unmatched. The CDR3 extends over 13 amino acids. CDR3 amino acids: CASSRQGAYEQYF. CDR3 DNA, as far as it was read: TGTGCCAGCAGCAGACAGGGTGCCTACGAG.

For this clone: The read gets to within 3 residues of the CDR3 end, and the germline J gene fills in the rest. The V call is TRBV2, the J call TRBJ2-7; D might be TRBD1 (6 bases). Germline values: CDR1 SNHLY, CDR2 FYNNEI. V lost 6 bases, J lost 4 bases, and 16 bases lay in between. The CDR3 runs 14 residues. Incomplete CDR3 DNA: TGTGCCAGCAGCCTACAGGGACCTCAGTACGAG. Amino acid sequence: CASSLQGPQYE. In full, the CDR3 reads CASSLQGPQYEQYF.

There are a few counts of this clone. The sequenced CDR3 bases are TGCGCCAGCAGCTTTGGAGGGGCCACCTCCTACGAG. It is translated as CASSFGGATSYE. The complete CDR3 reads CASSFGGATSYEQYF. The chain recombines TRBV5-1 with TRBJ2-7; a possible D gene is TRBD2 (6 bases). The read falls 3 residues short of the CDR3 end, and the missing part is taken from the germline J gene. Between the trimmed V and J ends, which lost 2 bases and 0 bases, there was a span of 12 bases. CDR1 and CDR2 (germline): SGHRS, YFSETQ. The CDR3 sequence is 15 residues long.

This clone was observed at least ten times. The read falls 3 residues short of the CDR3 end, and the missing part is taken from the germline J gene. The chain couples TRBV30 to TRBJ2-3, with D tentatively TRBD1 or TRBD2 (5 bases each). The germline V gene has CDR1 GTSNPN and CDR2 SVGIG (reference sequence). V was cut by 3 bases and J by 5 bases, with 9 bases left in between. The CDR3 is 12 residues long. The sequenced part of the CDR3 DNA is TGTGCCTGGAGAGCAGGGAGAGATACG. Residues: CAWRAGRDT. The complete CDR3 protein is CAWRAGRDTQYF.

Note on this clone: The CDR3 end lies 3 residues beyond the end of the read and is filled in from the germline J gene. The chain carries TRBV30 and TRBJ1-2; D is possibly TRBD1 (5 bases). CDR1 GTSNPN and CDR2 SVGIG come from the germline V gene (reference sequence). The CDR3 consists of 13 residues. Trimming left V 3 bases short and J 4 bases short, with 12 bases between. The sequenced CDR3 bases are TGTGCCTGGAGGAGTGGGGGGGGCTATGGC. This sequence encodes CAWRSGGGYG. In full, the CDR3 is CAWRSGGGYGYTF.

Judged by abundance, this clone is medium-sized. Sequencing ends 3 residues short of the CDR3 end; the germline J gene provides the rest. V usage is TRBV28 and J usage is TRBJ2-3; 9 positions agree with TRBD2. Trimming took 6 bases from V and 3 from J; bases not matched to a gene: 7. The CDR3 covers 15 residues. Germline-derived CDR1 and CDR2 are MDHEN and SYDVKM. The CDR3 spells CASRIRAGGTDTQYF. Incomplete CDR3 DNA: TGTGCCAGCAGAATTAGGGCGGGAGGGACAGATACG.

There are many counts of this clone. The read ends 3 residues early relative to the CDR3; the germline J gene fills the gap. V gene TRBV18 combines with J gene TRBJ1-3; D gene ambiguous. V was pared by 2 bases and J by 4 bases, with 9 bases between. The CDR3 length is 14 residues. In germline, CDR1 is KGHSH, CDR2 LQKENI. CDR3 in amino acids: CASSPDTIGNTIYF. The CDR3 bases that were read are TGTGCCAGCTCACCAGACACAATCGGAAACACC.

This clone occurred many times. From the germline J gene comes the end of the CDR3, since the read stops 3 residues before it. The gene calls are TRBV28 and TRBJ2-7; D is possibly TRBD1 or TRBD2 (5 bases each). Looked up from germline, CDR1 is MDHEN and CDR2 is SYDVKM. This CDR3 has 16 amino acids. Trimming stripped 6 bases from V and 1 base from J, with 19 bases between. The covered CDR3 bases are TGTGCCAGCAGCACGGGAAGGGCAGGGTTTTCCTACGAG. It encodes CASSTGRAGFSYE. The complete CDR3 sequence is CASSTGRAGFSYEQYF.

This clone was seen many times. The sequenced fragment ends 3 residues before the CDR3 boundary, so the rest is inferred from the germline J gene. The chain employs TRBV6-4 and TRBJ1-3; D gene ambiguous. This CDR3 contains 19 residues. CDR1 is MRHNA, CDR2 SNTAGT, per germline. V was shortened by 2 bases and J by 0 bases, with 20 bases between the two germline ends. The covered CDR3 bases are TGTGCCAGCAGTGACCAATCCCGTGGAAGGCAGGCCTCTGGAAACACC. It is translated as CASSDQSRGRQASGNT. The CDR3 as a whole reads CASSDQSRGRQASGNTIYF.

This clone has a count of ten or more. The CDR3 is CASSFDRVNTGELFF. Incomplete CDR3 DNA: TGTGCCAGTAGTTTTGACAGGGTGAACACCGGGGAG. The rearrangement links TRBV19 to TRBJ2-2, with 7 bases that match TRBD1. The read falls 3 residues short of the CDR3 end, and the missing part is taken from the germline J gene. CDR3 length equals 15 residues. CDR1 LNHDA and CDR2 SQIVND come from the germline V gene (reference sequence). The ends lost 5 bases at V and 1 base at J; junction bases unmatched: 4. The variable domain in full, completed from reference TRBV19 and TRBJ2-2, reads DGGITQSPKYLFRKEGQNVTLSCEQNLNHDAMYWYRQDPGQGLRLIYYSQIVNDFQKGDIAEGYSVSREKKESFPLTVTSAQKNPTAFYLCASSFDRVNTGELFFGEGSRLTVL.

There are many counts of this clone. The read ends 3 residues early relative to the CDR3; the germline J gene fills the gap. This chain connects TRBV5-5 to TRBJ2-1; weak D call: TRBD1 (6 bases). CDR1 SGHKS and CDR2 YYEKEE come from the germline V gene (reference sequence). The ends were cut back, 1 base at V and 0 bases at J, with 8 bases in the middle. This CDR3 has 15 residues. CDR3 DNA, as far as it was read: TGTGCCAGCAGCTTGACAGGGAGCTCCTACAATGAG. This sequence encodes CASSLTGSSYNE. The whole CDR3 reads CASSLTGSSYNEQFF.

This clone was observed many times. Read coverage stops 3 residues before the CDR3 terminus; the germline J gene supplies the remainder. The chain is built from TRBV6-2 or TRBV6-3 and TRBJ2-3; 8 nucleotides align to TRBD2. The CDR3 extends over 17 amino acids. Trimming at V came to 6 bases and at J to 0 bases, leaving 11 bases not matched to a gene. The germline V gene encodes CDR1 MNHEY and CDR2 SVGEGT. The CDR3 reads CASSSGLGTFSTDTQYF. The sequenced part of the CDR3 DNA is TGTGCCAGCAGCTCGGGACTAGGGACCTTTAGCACAGATACG.

Details on this clone: The CDR3 end falls 3 residues outside the read, so it is completed with the germline J gene. The J gene is TRBJ1-6, the V gene TRBV30; 7 bases are a match to TRBD1. Germline V gives CDR1 GTSNPN, CDR2 SVGIG (reference sequence). V lost 2 bases, J lost 4 bases, and 5 bases stayed unmatched. This CDR3 region has 15 residues. The part of the CDR3 DNA that was read is TGTGCCTGGAGTAGGGCAGGGGGTTATAATTCACCC. Protein sequence: CAWSRAGGYNSP. The whole CDR3 sequence reads CAWSRAGGYNSPLHF. Full variable domain (missing parts from reference TRBV30 and TRBJ1-6): SQTIHQWPATLVQPVGSPLSLECTVEGTSNPNLYWYRQAAGRGLQLLFYSVGIGQISSEVPQNLSASRPQDRQFILSSKKLLLSDSGFYLCAWSRAGGYNSPLHFGNGTRLTVT.

This clone was recorded at least ten times. The observed sequence ends 3 residues before the CDR3 terminus, with the missing tail filled in from the germline J gene. This chain connects TRBV15 to TRBJ2-7, with 9 bases matching TRBD1. CDR3 length: 14 amino acids. Germline assignment: CDR1 LNHNV and CDR2 YYDKDF (reference sequence). V shed 1 base, J shed 5 bases, and the junction held 3 bases outside the gene matches. The CDR3 protein is CATSRADRGDEQYF. Partial CDR3 DNA: TGTGCCACCAGCAGAGCGGACAGGGGCGACGAG.

This clone is classed as medium-sized. The observed sequence ends 3 residues before the CDR3 terminus, with the missing tail filled in from the germline J gene. The same CDR3 also results from other DNA sequences found in this sample. This chain uses TRBV6-4 with TRBJ2-6; no definite D call. This CDR3 has 14 amino acids. From germline, CDR1 is MRHNA and CDR2 SNTAGT. The V and J ends lost 6 bases and 0 bases respectively, with 6 bases between them. Incomplete CDR3 DNA: TGTGCCAGCAGCCCAGACTCTGGGGCCAACGTC. Translated, it gives CASSPDSGANV. The whole CDR3 sequence reads CASSPDSGANVLTF.

This clone occurred many times. With the read ending 3 residues before the CDR3 end, the germline J gene is used to fill in that end. V gene TRBV20-1 combines with J gene TRBJ2-3; D perhaps matches TRBD1 (6 bases). Deletions cut 4 bases from V and 2 bases from J, with 13 bases between. The CDR3 contains 14 residues. Germline CDR1 and CDR2: DFQATT and SNEGSKA (reference sequence). CDR3 DNA, as far as it was read: TGCAGTGCTACAGGGGTTCAAATCACAGATACG. It yields the protein CSATGVQITDT. The full CDR3 protein reads CSATGVQITDTQYF.

This clone was observed many times. The read terminates 3 residues ahead of where the CDR3 ends, so the germline J gene completes it. The rearrangement uses TRBV19 and TRBJ2-3; no firm D call. Trimming pared 1 base from V and 0 bases from J, leaving 11 bases between. The germline V gene has CDR1 LNHDA and CDR2 SQIVND (reference sequence). This CDR3 region has 16 residues. CDR3 in amino acids: CASSIVQRSSTDTQYF. The DNA read from the CDR3 is TGTGCCAGTAGTATAGTTCAAAGGTCTAGCACAGATACG.

This clone was counted ten times or more. The CDR3 end falls 3 residues outside the read, so it is completed with the germline J gene. J is TRBJ2-5 and V is TRBV19, with TRBD2 matching 8 bases. V shed 6 bases and J 1 base; nucleotides not matched to a gene: 7. Germline V gives CDR1 LNHDA, CDR2 SQIVND (reference sequence). The CDR3 covers 15 residues. The part of the CDR3 DNA that was read is TGTGCCAGTAGGCCCGGGACTAGGGCCCAAGAGACC. This gives the protein CASRPGTRAQET. The whole CDR3 reads CASRPGTRAQETQYF.

This clone was detected only a few times. With the read ending 3 residues before the CDR3 end, the germline J gene is used to fill in that end. The V and J genes are TRBV20-1 and TRBJ2-5, with TRBD2 identical over 9 bases. Trimming cost V 6 bases and J 0 bases; bases outside gene matches: 8. Germline CDR1 DFQATT, CDR2 SNEGSKA (reference sequence). The length of the CDR3 is 15 residues. The CDR3 here is CSALDPSGNQETQYF. The CDR3 DNA, read in part, is TGCAGTGCCCTGGATCCTAGCGGGAACCAAGAGACC.

This clone showed up just a few times. The read ends 3 residues shy of where the CDR3 ends; the end is completed using the germline J gene. The chain combines TRBV19 with TRBJ1-1; 11 bases fit TRBD1. J lost 4 bases, V lost 3 bases, and 16 bases had no gene match. Germline CDR1 reads LNHDA; CDR2 reads SQIVND (reference sequence). The CDR3 runs 19 residues. The CDR3 is CASSITGLVRTGGFTEAFF. The CDR3 bases that were read are TGTGCCAGTAGTATTACTGGTCTTGTGCGGACAGGGGGCTTCACTGAA.

Many counts were recorded for this clone. The read stops 3 residues short of the end of the CDR3; the missing end is completed from the germline J gene. The chain couples TRBV18 to TRBJ2-2; D is uncertain. V was trimmed by 2 bases and J by 0 bases, leaving 10 bases between them. The CDR3 runs 16 residues. Germline V gene sequence: CDR1 KGHSH, CDR2 LQKENI. CDR3 bases read: TGTGCCAGCTCACCATTCCTGGGCCCGAACACCGGGGAG. Protein sequence: CASSPFLGPNTGE. The complete CDR3 reads CASSPFLGPNTGELFF.

This clone was seen at least ten times. The sequenced fragment ends 3 residues before the CDR3 boundary, so the rest is inferred from the germline J gene. The chain couples TRBV5-1 to TRBJ1-1; tentative D call: TRBD1 (5 bases). The V gene's germline CDR1 is SGHRS and CDR2 YFSETQ. The V end lost 0 bases, the J end lost 0 bases, and 9 bases lay between the germline ends. CDR3 length: 15 amino acids. The CDR3 protein is CASSLASGMNTEAFF. CDR3 DNA, as far as it was read: TGCGCCAGCAGCTTGGCTTCAGGGATGAACACTGAA.

This clone has a count of ten or more. The read ends 3 residues early relative to the CDR3; the germline J gene fills the gap. The chain is built from TRBV5-5 and TRBJ2-3; D is perhaps TRBD1 (6 bases). The CDR3 totals 15 residues. CDR1 and CDR2 (germline): SGHKS, YYEKEE (reference sequence). Trimming cost V 2 bases and J 1 base, with 11 bases left between them. The sequenced part of the CDR3 DNA is TGTGCCAGCAGCTTAAGAGGGGGAGGCACAGATACG. This translates into CASSLRGGGTDT. The CDR3 reads in full as CASSLRGGGTDTQYF.